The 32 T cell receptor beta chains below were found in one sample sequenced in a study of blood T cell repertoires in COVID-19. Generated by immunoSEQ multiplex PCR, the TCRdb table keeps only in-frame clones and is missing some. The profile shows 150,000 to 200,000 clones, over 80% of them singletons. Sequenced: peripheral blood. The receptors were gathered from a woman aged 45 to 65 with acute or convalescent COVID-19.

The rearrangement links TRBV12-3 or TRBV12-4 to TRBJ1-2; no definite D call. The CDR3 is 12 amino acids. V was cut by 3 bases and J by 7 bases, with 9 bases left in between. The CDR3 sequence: CASSLGRIGYTF. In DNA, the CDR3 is TGTGCCAGCAGTTTGGGGAGAATTGGCTACACCTTC.

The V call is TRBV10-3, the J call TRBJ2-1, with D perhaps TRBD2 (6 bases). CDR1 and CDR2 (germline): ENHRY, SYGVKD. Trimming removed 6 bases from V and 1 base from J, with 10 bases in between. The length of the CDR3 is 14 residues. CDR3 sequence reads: CAISGSGSYNEQFF. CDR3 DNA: TGTGCCATCAGCGGTAGCGGTTCCTACAATGAGCAGTTCTTC.

This CDR3 is CASSRLTGDGNTIYF. The DNA for the CDR3 is TGTGCCAGCTCACGTCTGACAGGGGACGGAAACACCATATATTTT. This chain links TRBV18 with TRBJ1-3, with 8 bases fitting TRBD1. The trim removed 4 bases at V and 4 bases at J, leaving 6 bases unmatched. The CDR3 has 15 residues. Germline CDR1 reads KGHSH; CDR2 reads LQKENI. Full variable domain (remainder filled in from reference TRBV18 and TRBJ1-3): NAGVMQNPRHLVRRRGQEARLRCSPMKGHSHVYWYRQLPEEGLKFMVYLQKENIIDESGMPKERFSAEFPKEGPSILRIQQVVRGDSAAYFCASSRLTGDGNTIYFGEGSWLTVV.

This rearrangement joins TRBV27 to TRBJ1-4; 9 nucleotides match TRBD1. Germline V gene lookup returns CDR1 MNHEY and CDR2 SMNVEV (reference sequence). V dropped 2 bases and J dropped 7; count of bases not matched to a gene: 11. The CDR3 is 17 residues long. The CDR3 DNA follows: TGTGCCAGCAGTTTACAAGTACCCGGGACAGGGACTGAAAAACTGTTTTTT. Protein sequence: CASSLQVPGTGTEKLFF.

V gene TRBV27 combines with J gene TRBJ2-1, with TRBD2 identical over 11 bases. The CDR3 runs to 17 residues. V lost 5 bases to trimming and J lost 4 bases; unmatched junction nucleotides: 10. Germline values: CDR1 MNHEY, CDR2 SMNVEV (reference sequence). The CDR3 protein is CASSPGLAVFVYNEQFF. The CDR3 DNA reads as TGTGCCAGCAGTCCGGGACTAGCGGTTTTTGTTTACAATGAGCAGTTCTTC.

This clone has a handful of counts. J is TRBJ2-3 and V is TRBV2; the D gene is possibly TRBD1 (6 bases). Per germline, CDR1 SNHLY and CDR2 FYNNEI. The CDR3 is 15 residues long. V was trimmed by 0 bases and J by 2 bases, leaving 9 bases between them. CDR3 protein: CASSEAGADTDTQYF. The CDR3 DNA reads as TGTGCCAGCAGTGAAGCGGGGGCAGACACAGATACGCAGTATTTT.

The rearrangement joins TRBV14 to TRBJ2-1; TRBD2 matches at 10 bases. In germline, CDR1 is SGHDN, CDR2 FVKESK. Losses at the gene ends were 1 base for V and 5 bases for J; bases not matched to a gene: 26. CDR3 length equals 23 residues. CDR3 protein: CASSQVSPSGSSGAGKGNNEQFF. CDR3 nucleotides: TGTGCCAGCAGCCAAGTTTCGCCTAGCGGGAGTAGCGGGGCGGGGAAGGGGAACAATGAGCAGTTCTTC.

CDR3 residues: CASSTNRGKSNYGYTF. In nucleotides, the CDR3 is TGTGCCAGTAGTACTAACAGGGGAAAGTCGAACTATGGCTACACCTTC. The chain employs TRBV19 and TRBJ1-2, with TRBD1 matching over 7 bases. The CDR3 covers 16 residues. The V gene end was trimmed by 4 bases and the J gene end by 2 bases; junction bases not matched to a gene: 10. Germline V CDR1 and CDR2: LNHDA, SQIVND (reference sequence).

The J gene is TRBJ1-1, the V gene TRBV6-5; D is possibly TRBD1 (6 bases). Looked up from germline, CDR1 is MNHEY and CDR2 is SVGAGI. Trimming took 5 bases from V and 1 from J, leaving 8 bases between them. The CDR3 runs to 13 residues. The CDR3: CASSPGQNTEAFF. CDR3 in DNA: TGTGCCAGCAGTCCGGGACAGAACACTGAAGCTTTCTTT.

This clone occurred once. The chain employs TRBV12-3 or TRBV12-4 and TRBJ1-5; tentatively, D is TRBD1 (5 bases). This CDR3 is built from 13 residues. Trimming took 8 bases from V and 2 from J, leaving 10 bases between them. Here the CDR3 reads CASGQVGNQPQHF. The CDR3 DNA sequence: TGTGCCAGCGGACAAGTCGGCAATCAGCCCCAGCATTTT.

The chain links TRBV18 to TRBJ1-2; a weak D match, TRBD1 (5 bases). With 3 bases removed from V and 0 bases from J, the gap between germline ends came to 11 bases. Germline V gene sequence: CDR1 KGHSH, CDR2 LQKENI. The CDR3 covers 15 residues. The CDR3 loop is CASSPVTDTNYGYTF. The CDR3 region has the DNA TGTGCCAGCTCACCGGTGACAGATACTAACTATGGCTACACCTTC.

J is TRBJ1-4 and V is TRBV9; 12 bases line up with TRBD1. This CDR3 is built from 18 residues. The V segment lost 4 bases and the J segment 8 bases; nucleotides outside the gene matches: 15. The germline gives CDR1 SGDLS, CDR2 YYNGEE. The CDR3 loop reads CASSPSPGTGGRREKLFF. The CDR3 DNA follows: TGTGCCAGCAGCCCAAGTCCCGGGACAGGGGGCAGGAGGGAAAAACTGTTTTTT.

CDR3 residues: CASSFLGSAQETQYF. The CDR3 DNA reads TGCGCCAGCAGCTTTCTTGGTAGCGCCCAAGAGACCCAGTACTTC. This sequence joins TRBV5-1 and TRBJ2-5, with a tentative D call TRBD2 (5 bases). The CDR3 is 15 amino acids. Germline CDR1 and CDR2: SGHRS and YFSETQ. Deletions cut 2 bases from V and 1 base from J, with 12 bases between.

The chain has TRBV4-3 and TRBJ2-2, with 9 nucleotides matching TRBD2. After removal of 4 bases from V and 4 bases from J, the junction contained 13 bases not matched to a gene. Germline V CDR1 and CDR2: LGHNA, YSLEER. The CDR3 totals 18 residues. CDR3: CASSLGVAGVSGTGELFF. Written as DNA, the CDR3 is TGCGCCAGCAGCCTCGGAGTAGCGGGAGTGAGCGGCACCGGGGAGCTGTTTTTT.

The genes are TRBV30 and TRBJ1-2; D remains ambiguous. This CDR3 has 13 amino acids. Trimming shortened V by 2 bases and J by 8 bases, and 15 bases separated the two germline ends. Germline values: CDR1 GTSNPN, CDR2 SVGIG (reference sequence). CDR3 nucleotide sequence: TGTGCCTGGAGTCGGGCCCGGACTGGGGGCTACACCTTC. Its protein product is CAWSRARTGGYTF.

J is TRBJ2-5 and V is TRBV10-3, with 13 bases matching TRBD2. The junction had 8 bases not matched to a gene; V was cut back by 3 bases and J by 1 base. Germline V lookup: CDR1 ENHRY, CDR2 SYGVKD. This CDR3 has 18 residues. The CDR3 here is CAISDSGTSGAFQETQYF. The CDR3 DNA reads TGTGCCATCAGTGATTCGGGGACTAGCGGGGCCTTCCAAGAGACCCAGTACTTC.

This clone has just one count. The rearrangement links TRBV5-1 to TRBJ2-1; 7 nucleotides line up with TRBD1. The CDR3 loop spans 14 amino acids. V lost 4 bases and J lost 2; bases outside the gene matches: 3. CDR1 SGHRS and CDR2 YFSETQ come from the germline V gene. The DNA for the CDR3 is TGCGCCAGCAGCGTGACAGGGACCTACAATGAGCAGTTCTTC. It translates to CASSVTGTYNEQFF.

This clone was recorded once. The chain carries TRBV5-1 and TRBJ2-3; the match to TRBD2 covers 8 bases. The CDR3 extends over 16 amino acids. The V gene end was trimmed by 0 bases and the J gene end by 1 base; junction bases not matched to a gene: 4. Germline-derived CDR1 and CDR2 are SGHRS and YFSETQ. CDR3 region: CASSLGSGGGTDTQYF. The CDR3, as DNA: TGCGCCAGCAGCTTGGGTTCGGGAGGGGGCACAGATACGCAGTATTTT.

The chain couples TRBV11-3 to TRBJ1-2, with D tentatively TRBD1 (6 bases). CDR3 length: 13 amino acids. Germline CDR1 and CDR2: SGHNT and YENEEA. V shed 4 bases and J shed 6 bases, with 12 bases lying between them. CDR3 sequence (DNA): TGTGCCAGCAGCTCGAGGACAGTAAATGGCTACACCTTC. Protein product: CASSSRTVNGYTF.

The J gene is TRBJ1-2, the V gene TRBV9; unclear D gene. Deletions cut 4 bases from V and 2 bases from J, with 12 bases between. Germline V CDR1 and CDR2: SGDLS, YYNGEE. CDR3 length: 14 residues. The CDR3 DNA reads TGTGCCAGCAGCCCCGCTAGGGAGAACTATGGCTACACCTTC. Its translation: CASSPARENYGYTF.

The CDR3 bases are TGTGCCAGCAGCTTCCGGACAGGAAACACCGGGGAGCTGTTTTTT. The encoded protein is CASSFRTGNTGELFF. The chain uses TRBV5-4 and TRBJ2-2, with 7 bases aligning to TRBD1. Germline V lookup: CDR1 SGHNT, CDR2 YYREEE (reference sequence). This CDR3 spans 15 amino acids. J was trimmed by 2 bases and V by 2 bases; bases with no gene match: 3.

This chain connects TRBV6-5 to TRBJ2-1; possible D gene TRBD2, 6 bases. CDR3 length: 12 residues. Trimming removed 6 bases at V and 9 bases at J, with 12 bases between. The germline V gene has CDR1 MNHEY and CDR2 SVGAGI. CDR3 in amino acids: CASSPPGGEQFF. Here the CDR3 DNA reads TGTGCCAGCAGCCCCCCCGGGGGTGAGCAGTTCTTC.

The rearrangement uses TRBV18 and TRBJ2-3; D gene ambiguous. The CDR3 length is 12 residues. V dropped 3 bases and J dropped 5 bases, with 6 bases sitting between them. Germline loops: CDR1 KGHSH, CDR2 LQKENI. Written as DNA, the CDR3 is TGTGCCAGCTCACCCGCGTTAGATACGCAGTATTTT. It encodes CASSPALDTQYF.

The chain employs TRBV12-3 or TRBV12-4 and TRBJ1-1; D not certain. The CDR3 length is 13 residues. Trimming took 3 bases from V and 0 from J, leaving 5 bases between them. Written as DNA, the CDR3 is TGTGCCAGCAGTTTGTGGCTGAACACTGAAGCTTTCTTT. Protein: CASSLWLNTEAFF.

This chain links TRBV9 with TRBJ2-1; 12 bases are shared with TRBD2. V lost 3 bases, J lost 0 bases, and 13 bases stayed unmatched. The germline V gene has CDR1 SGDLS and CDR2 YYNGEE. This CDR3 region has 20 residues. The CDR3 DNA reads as TGTGCCAGCAGCGAGGGGCTAGCGGGAGGGACAAAGAGCTCCTACAATGAGCAGTTCTTC. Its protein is CASSEGLAGGTKSSYNEQFF.

Here the CDR3 DNA reads TGTGCCAGTAGGGGTAGCGGAAACACAGATACGCAGTATTTT. As protein: CASRGSGNTDTQYF. The rearrangement uses TRBV19 and TRBJ2-3; a possible D gene is TRBD2 (6 bases). Trimming shortened V by 6 bases and J by 2 bases, and 12 bases separated the two germline ends. The germline V gene encodes CDR1 LNHDA and CDR2 SQIVND (reference sequence). The CDR3 has 14 residues.

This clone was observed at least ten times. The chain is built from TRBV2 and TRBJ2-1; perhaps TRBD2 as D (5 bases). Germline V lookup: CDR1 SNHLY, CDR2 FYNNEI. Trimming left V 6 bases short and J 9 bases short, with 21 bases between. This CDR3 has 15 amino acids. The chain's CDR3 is CASSPEGRVVGEQFF. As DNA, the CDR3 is TGTGCCAGCAGCCCGGAAGGGAGAGTTGTTGGTGAGCAGTTCTTC.

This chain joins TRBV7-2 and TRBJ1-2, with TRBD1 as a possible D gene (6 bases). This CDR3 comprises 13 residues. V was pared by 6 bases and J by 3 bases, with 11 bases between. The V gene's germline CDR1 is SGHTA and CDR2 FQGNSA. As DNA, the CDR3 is TGTGCCAGCAGTTATACAGGGTACTATGGCTACACCTTC. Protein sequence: CASSYTGYYGYTF.

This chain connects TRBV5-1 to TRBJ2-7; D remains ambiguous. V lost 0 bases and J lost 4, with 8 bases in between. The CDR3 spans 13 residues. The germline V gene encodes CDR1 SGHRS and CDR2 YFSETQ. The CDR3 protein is CASSLAERYEQYF. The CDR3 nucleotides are TGCGCCAGCAGCTTGGCCGAGAGATACGAGCAGTACTTC. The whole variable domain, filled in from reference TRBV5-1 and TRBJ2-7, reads KAGVTQTPRYLIKTRGQQVTLSCSPISGHRSVSWYQQTPGQGLQFLFEYFSETQRNKGNFPGRFSGRQFSNSRSEMNVSTLELGDSALYLCASSLAERYEQYFGPGTRLTVT.

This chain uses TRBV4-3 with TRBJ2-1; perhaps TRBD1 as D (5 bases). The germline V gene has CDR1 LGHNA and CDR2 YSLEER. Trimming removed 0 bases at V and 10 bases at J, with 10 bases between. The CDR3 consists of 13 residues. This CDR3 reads CASSQDQGWEQFF. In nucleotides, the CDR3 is TGCGCCAGCAGCCAAGATCAGGGTTGGGAGCAGTTCTTC.

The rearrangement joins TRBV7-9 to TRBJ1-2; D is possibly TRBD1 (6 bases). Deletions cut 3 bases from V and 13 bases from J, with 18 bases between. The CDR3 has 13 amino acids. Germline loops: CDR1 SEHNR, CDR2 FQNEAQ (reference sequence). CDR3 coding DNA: TGTGCCAGCAGCTTCCTATCGACAGGTAGTGTCACCTTC. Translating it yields CASSFLSTGSVTF.

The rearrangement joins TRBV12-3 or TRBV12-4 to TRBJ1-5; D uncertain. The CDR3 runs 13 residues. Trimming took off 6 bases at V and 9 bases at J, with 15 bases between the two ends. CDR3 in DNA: TGTGCCAGCAGCCCCCCCCTGGCTGGGCCCCAGCATTTT. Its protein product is CASSPPLAGPQHF.